This TCR beta chain was identified in a study of T cell responses to AZD1222 COVID-19 vaccine. About this clone: What it recognizes is unknown.

Trimming took 0 bases from V and 6 from J, leaving 13 bases between them. Germline lookup yields CDR1 SGHDT and CDR2 YYEEEE. The CDR3 extends over 14 amino acids. Findings and caveats of the study: Repertoire samples came only from after the peak T cell response. At study baseline, merely six AZD1222 recipients were seropositive. Across the whole spike, CD4 TCRs peaked at regions 160-218 and 743-854.

The assay was immunoSEQ multiplex PCR, and TCRdb's table has in-frame clones only and misses some. The table records around 99,000 clones, approximately 91% of them present only once. The genes are TRBV5-6 and TRBJ2-7, with D possibly being TRBD2 (5 bases). This sequence was found in an adult in good health. The specimen was peripheral blood, collected on day 0 of MenACWY control vaccination. DNA of the CDR3: TGTGCCAGCAGCTTGGGACCTAAAGAGGGCGAGCAGTACTTC. Encoded protein: CASSLGPKEGEQYF.